This T cell receptor (beta chain) was identified in a study of cytomegalovirus exposure and HLA in healthy donors. Study findings and constraints: A list of 164 TCR beta chains associated with cytomegalovirus was given. Trimming of TCR beta V- and J-genes showed a link, identified in a later analysis, to a missense DCLRE1C variant. Accurate predictions that matched the HLA-A and HLA-B alleles of most subjects were reportedly made from TCR beta sequences.

It was with 60 Vbeta and 13 Jbeta primers that the PCR ran. Assay used: immunoSEQ multiplex PCR; TCRdb lists only in-frame clones, some missing. The table has about 37,000 clones, 74% seen once; the top ten hold approximately 6%. Of note for this clone: Its antigen is not identified.

The length of the CDR3 is 15 residues. The V segment lost 6 bases and the J segment 6 bases; nucleotides outside the gene matches: 13. Germline assignment: CDR1 MNHEY and CDR2 SVGAGI. The rearrangement uses TRBV6-5 and TRBJ1-1; 7 bases are a match to TRBD1. The sequenced sample consisted of PBMCs. This clonotype originated in a man younger than 45 in good health and CMV-seronegative. CDR3 in DNA: TGTGCCAGCAGAACCAACGACAGGGCGCCATCTGAAGCTTTCTTT. Translating gives CASRTNDRAPSEAFF.